These T cell receptor beta chains were read from a single sample in a study of shared clonotypes between healthy human individuals. TCRdb's copy holds only in-frame clones and misses some; the assay was immunoSEQ multiplex PCR. The sample lists more than 2,000,000 clones; 85% to 95% were seen once. The source material was naive CD4+ T cells sorted from blood. These receptors were collected from a man between 18 and 35 years old in good health. The CDR3 runs from the conserved cysteine through the conserved F or W. The D gene is left open where the match is weak. Only some rows state a clone size, as once, few, many or a class for expanded clones.

V	size	J	D	length	CDR3	DNA
TRBV19	once	TRBJ1-1	-	15	CASSIAAGLHTEAFF	TGTGCCAGTAGTATAGCTGCGGGGCTGCACACTGAAGCTTTCTTT
TRBV7-9	-	TRBJ2-4	-	15	CASSLQDNQGDIQYF	TGTGCCAGCAGCTTACAGGACAACCAAGGGGACATTCAGTACTTC
TRBV18	-	TRBJ2-5	-	13	CASSPLVEETQYF	TGTGCCAGCTCACCCCTAGTTGAGGAGACCCAGTACTTC
TRBV23-1	-	TRBJ2-5	TRBD2	19	CASSQIQATGLATQETQYF	TGCGCCAGCAGTCAAATCCAAGCCACGGGACTAGCGACACAAGAGACCCAGTACTTC
TRBV4-3	-	TRBJ1-2	-	14	CASSQERGGNAYTF	TGCGCCAGCAGCCAAGAAAGAGGGGGAAATGCCTACACCTTC
TRBV21-1	-	TRBJ1-1	-	16	CASSPRQGGVNTEAFF	TGTGCCAGCAGCCCTCGACAGGGGGGAGTGAACACTGAAGCTTTCTTT
TRBV29-1	-	TRBJ2-7	-	10	CSGGENEQYF	TGCAGCGGAGGGGAAAACGAGCAGTACTTC
TRBV5-6	-	TRBJ2-1	TRBD1	14	CASSDRGSYNEQFF	TGTGCCAGCAGCGACAGGGGATCCTACAATGAGCAGTTCTTC
TRBV14	-	TRBJ2-7	TRBD1	14	CASSHRGQGLEQYF	TGTGCCAGCAGCCACCGAGGACAGGGGCTAGAGCAGTACTTC
TRBV5-1	-	TRBJ1-4	TRBD1	14	CASSTGTGFEKLFF	TGCGCCAGCAGCACCGGGACAGGGTTTGAAAAACTGTTTTTT
TRBV29-1	-	TRBJ2-4	-	16	CSVEDGGAGAKNIQYF	TGCAGCGTTGAAGATGGGGGTGCAGGAGCCAAAAACATTCAGTACTTC
TRBV19	-	TRBJ1-2	-	16	CASSIMTKSPNYGYTF	TGTGCCAGTAGTATCATGACGAAATCACCTAACTATGGCTACACCTTC
TRBV5-4	-	TRBJ1-1	-	11	CASSLVTEAFF	TGTGCCAGCAGCTTGGTCACTGAAGCTTTCTTT
TRBV30	-	TRBJ2-4	-	11	CAWSDSSLQYF	TGTGCCTGGAGTGACAGTTCGCTTCAGTACTTC
TRBV4-3	once	TRBJ2-7	-	14	CASSQDHLSYEQYF	TGCGCCAGCAGCCAAGACCACCTCTCCTACGAGCAGTACTTC
TRBV6-5	-	TRBJ1-3	TRBD1	15	CASSRTTGYGNTIYF	TGTGCCAGCTCCAGAACGACAGGGTACGGAAACACCATATATTTT
TRBV7-9	-	TRBJ2-7	TRBD2	15	CASSFTSGINREQYF	TGTGCCAGCAGCTTTACTAGCGGGATTAATCGCGAGCAGTACTTC
TRBV4-3	-	TRBJ1-4	-	12	CASSQVREKLFF	TGCGCCAGCAGCCAAGTGAGGGAAAAACTGTTTTTT
TRBV28	-	TRBJ2-4	-	13	CASSTGTPNIQYF	TGTGCCAGCAGTACGGGGACGCCGAACATTCAGTACTTC
TRBV5-4	-	TRBJ2-5	-	12	CASSRNSETQYF	TGTGCCAGCAGCCGAAACTCCGAGACCCAGTACTTC
TRBV6-5	once	TRBJ2-2	-	14	CASRSQGFNGELFF	TGTGCCAGCAGAAGCCAGGGATTTAACGGGGAGCTGTTTTTT
TRBV11-2	-	TRBJ2-6	-	15	CASSLTVVGANVLTF	TGTGCCAGCAGCTTAACAGTTGTGGGGGCCAACGTCCTGACTTTC
TRBV6-6	-	TRBJ2-5	-	14	CASSPVHEKETQYF	TGTGCCAGCAGTCCCGTTCACGAAAAAGAGACCCAGTACTTC
TRBV7-2	-	TRBJ2-4	TRBD1	14	CASSLGGSVSIQYF	TGTGCCAGCAGCCTAGGGGGCTCGGTGAGCATTCAGTACTTC
TRBV7-9	-	TRBJ2-3	-	15	CASSFEGKATDTQYF	TGTGCCAGCAGCTTTGAAGGGAAGGCTACAGATACGCAGTATTTT
TRBV19	-	TRBJ1-1	-	12	CASSIVWGNAFF	TGTGCCAGTAGTATTGTATGGGGGAACGCTTTCTTT
TRBV18	-	TRBJ1-4	-	14	CASSSWTEREKLFF	TGTGCCAGCTCATCATGGACAGAAAGAGAAAAACTGTTTTTT
TRBV5-1	-	TRBJ2-7	-	14	CASSLQDLRGEQYF	TGCGCCAGCAGCTTGCAGGACCTGAGGGGCGAGCAGTACTTC
TRBV7-3	-	TRBJ2-7	-	14	CASSLGGDQYEQYF	TGTGCCAGCAGCTTGGGCGGGGACCAGTACGAGCAGTACTTC
TRBV27	-	TRBJ2-7	-	15	CASSFGRTYNHEQYF	TGTGCCAGCAGTTTTGGCCGGACATATAACCACGAGCAGTACTTC
TRBV28	-	TRBJ2-1	TRBD2	14	CASSAGGMGNEQFF	TGTGCCAGCAGCGCGGGGGGGATGGGTAATGAGCAGTTCTTC
TRBV5-1	-	TRBJ2-5	-	16	CASSSDGQGRRRTQYF	TGCGCCAGCAGCTCCGATGGCCAGGGCCGAAGAAGAACCCAGTACTTC
TRBV9	-	TRBJ2-7	-	17	CASSVDPDSFIYYEQYF	TGTGCCAGCAGCGTAGACCCCGACAGTTTCATTTACTACGAGCAGTACTTC
TRBV6-5	-	TRBJ1-2	-	13	CASSYSSNYGYTF	TGTGCCAGCAGTTACTCGAGTAACTATGGCTACACCTTC
TRBV27	-	TRBJ2-1	-	14	CASKRSVGVGKQFF	TGTGCCAGCAAGCGGTCCGTGGGGGTCGGGAAGCAGTTCTTC
TRBV30	-	TRBJ1-1	-	13	CAWSGGANTEAFF	TGTGCCTGGTCCGGGGGGGCGAACACTGAAGCTTTCTTT
TRBV27	-	TRBJ2-2	-	13	CASREYNTGELFF	TGTGCCAGTCGGGAGTATAACACCGGGGAGCTGTTTTTT
TRBV6-1	-	TRBJ2-7	TRBD1	13	CASLDRASKEQYF	TGTGCCAGCCTCGACAGGGCCTCTAAGGAGCAGTACTTC
TRBV29-1	once	TRBJ1-2	TRBD1	13	CSVGQGSNYGYTF	TGCAGCGTTGGACAGGGTTCTAACTATGGCTACACCTTC
TRBV6-5	-	TRBJ2-7	-	13	CASSWGGGAGQYF	TGTGCCAGCAGTTGGGGAGGGGGCGCGGGGCAGTACTTC
TRBV18	-	TRBJ2-3	-	17	CASSPIQGVFSTDTQYF	TGTGCCAGCTCACCGATTCAGGGAGTATTTAGCACAGATACGCAGTATTTT
TRBV5-6	-	TRBJ2-5	-	14	CASSLVGGGETQYF	TGTGCCAGCAGCTTGGTTGGAGGTGGGGAGACCCAGTACTTC
TRBV7-9	-	TRBJ2-3	-	13	CASRPRKGDTQYF	TGTGCCAGCAGGCCTCGAAAGGGGGATACGCAGTATTTT
TRBV10-3	once	TRBJ2-7	-	15	CAISAGSSEGYEQYF	TGTGCCATCAGTGCGGGCAGCTCAGAGGGCTACGAGCAGTACTTC
TRBV7-2	-	TRBJ2-3	-	12	CASSHITDTQYF	TGTGCCAGCAGCCATATAACAGATACGCAGTATTTT
TRBV4-1	-	TRBJ2-5	-	15	CASSHGRSLGETQYF	TGCGCCAGCAGCCACGGCAGGAGTTTGGGGGAGACCCAGTACTTC
TRBV5-4	-	TRBJ1-3	-	14	CASSLSGSGNTIYF	TGTGCCAGCAGCTTGTCGGGGAGCGGAAACACCATATATTTT
TRBV30	-	TRBJ1-4	TRBD1	15	CASQEETGFREKLFF	TGTGCCTCCCAGGAAGAGACAGGGTTTCGGGAAAAACTGTTTTTT
TRBV5-1	-	TRBJ2-1	TRBD2	17	CASSPGLAGGTDNEQFF	TGCGCCAGCAGCCCCGGACTAGCGGGAGGGACCGACAATGAGCAGTTCTTC
TRBV6-1	-	TRBJ2-2	-	16	CASSGAGRSNTGELFF	TGTGCCAGCAGTGGTGCGGGGCGTTCGAACACCGGGGAGCTGTTTTTT
TRBV5-5	-	TRBJ2-5	-	14	CASSLAAGLETQYF	TGTGCCAGCAGCTTGGCCGCAGGGTTAGAGACCCAGTACTTC
TRBV2	-	TRBJ2-5	-	16	CASSEIRPGYQETQYF	TGTGCCAGCAGTGAAATCCGGCCAGGGTATCAAGAGACCCAGTACTTC